Each of the 23 T cell receptor beta chains below was sequenced from the same sample in a study of T cell responses to AZD1222 COVID-19 vaccine. Sequenced by immunoSEQ multiplex PCR; TCRdb stores in-frame clones only, minus some. The profile shows approximately 120,000 clones, about nine tenths of them singletons. The source was peripheral blood, collected on day 0 of AZD1222 vaccination. Receptor source: an adult in good health.

The rearrangement joins TRBV7-2 to TRBJ2-7; 10 nucleotides agree with TRBD2. Losses at the gene ends were 5 bases for V and 0 bases for J; bases not matched to a gene: 7. Germline V lookup: CDR1 SGHTA, CDR2 FQGNSA. The length of the CDR3 is 16 residues. The CDR3: CASSKSTSGTSYEQYF. CDR3 sequence (DNA): TGTGCCAGCAGCAAAAGTACTAGCGGGACCTCCTACGAGCAGTACTTC.

The chain combines TRBV18 with TRBJ2-1, with 12 bases that match TRBD2. Trimming cost V 3 bases and J 4 bases; bases outside gene matches: 7. The CDR3 has 17 residues. Germline V gene lookup returns CDR1 KGHSH and CDR2 LQKENI. CDR3 protein: CASSPLGLAGDYNEQFF. The DNA for the CDR3 is TGTGCCAGCTCACCGCTGGGACTAGCGGGTGATTACAATGAGCAGTTCTTC.

The chain joins TRBV27 to TRBJ1-2; TRBD1 is a possible D gene (5 bases). The length of the CDR3 is 13 residues. V lost 3 bases to trimming and J lost 8 bases, with 13 bases between them. Germline lookup yields CDR1 MNHEY and CDR2 SMNVEV (reference sequence). The CDR3 bases are TGTGCCAGCAGTTTCAGTAGGGGCCGGGGCTACACCTTC. It specifies CASSFSRGRGYTF.

V is TRBV24-1 and J is TRBJ1-2; 9 positions agree with TRBD1. J lost 8 bases, V lost 2 bases, and 5 bases had no gene match. This CDR3 region has 14 residues. CDR1 and CDR2 from the germline V gene are KGHDR and SFDVKD. The CDR3 here is CATSDSGQGPGYTF. The CDR3 DNA reads as TGTGCCACCAGTGATTCGGGACAGGGACCCGGCTACACCTTC.

In nucleotides, the CDR3 is TGTGCCAGCCTTTTGAGGGGGGACTCGAACACCGGGGAGCTGTTTTTT. This sequence encodes CASLLRGDSNTGELFF. The chain carries TRBV7-8 and TRBJ2-2, with D perhaps TRBD1 or TRBD2 (6 bases each). The V gene's germline CDR1 is SGHVS and CDR2 FQNEAQ. The CDR3 spans 16 residues. V was trimmed by 8 bases and J by 0 bases, leaving 16 bases between them.

The chain is built from TRBV6-6 and TRBJ1-1; the D gene is possibly TRBD1 (5 bases). The CDR3 covers 16 residues. Per the germline V gene, CDR1 is MNHNY and CDR2 is SVGAGI (reference sequence). Trimming cost V 2 bases and J 1 base, with 14 bases left between them. The CDR3 region is CASSYGVGAGNTEAFF. CDR3 bases: TGTGCCAGCAGTTACGGGGTTGGGGCCGGGAACACTGAAGCTTTCTTT.

This clone was detected only once. CDR3 protein: CASSSTRLAVREQYF. The CDR3 nucleotides read TGTGCCAGCAGCTCAACTAGACTAGCGGTCCGTGAGCAGTACTTC. This chain joins TRBV7-9 and TRBJ2-7; 9 positions match TRBD2. Per the germline V gene, CDR1 is SEHNR and CDR2 is FQNEAQ (reference sequence). The J segment lost 7 bases and the V segment lost 4 bases, leaving 11 bases of the junction unmatched. The CDR3 has 15 residues.

This clone was picked up one time. The gene calls are TRBV6-2 or TRBV6-3 and TRBJ1-6; the match to TRBD1 covers 7 bases. Germline-derived CDR1 and CDR2 are MNHEY and SVGEGT. V dropped 5 bases and J dropped 7; count of bases not matched to a gene: 8. This CDR3 contains 15 residues. Here the CDR3 reads CASSTRQGGNSPLHF. The CDR3 DNA follows: TGTGCCAGCAGTACCCGACAGGGTGGAAATTCACCCCTCCACTTT.

This clone was seen only once. This sequence joins TRBV3-1 (or the pseudogene TRBV3-2) and TRBJ2-1; maybe TRBD2 (5 bases). The CDR3 is made up of 12 amino acids. V lost 4 bases to trimming and J lost 7 bases, with 8 bases between them. The V gene's germline CDR1 is LGHDT and CDR2 YNNKEL (reference sequence). The CDR3, as DNA: TGTGCCAGCAGCCCATGGGAGAATGAGCAGTTCTTC. Translation gives CASSPWENEQFF.

The V call is TRBV30, the J call TRBJ1-1; 10 bases are a match to TRBD1. The CDR3 is 17 amino acids. Germline loops: CDR1 GTSNPN, CDR2 SVGIG (reference sequence). With 3 bases clipped from V and 8 bases from J, the junction kept 18 bases outside the gene matches. DNA for the CDR3: TGTGCCTGGAGCCCCCCCTCGGCGACAGGGGGCAGGGTGGAAGCTTTCTTT. Translating gives CAWSPPSATGGRVEAFF.

The chain combines TRBV6-2 or TRBV6-3 with TRBJ1-1; 7 nucleotides agree with TRBD1. CDR1 MNHEY and CDR2 SVGEGT come from the germline V gene. V shed 2 bases and J 3 bases; nucleotides not matched to a gene: 0. The CDR3 extends over 13 amino acids. In DNA form, the CDR3 reads TGTGCCAGCAGTTACACAGGGGACACTGAAGCTTTCTTT. This translates into CASSYTGDTEAFF.

The gene calls are TRBV15 and TRBJ2-3; possibly TRBD1 for D (5 bases). Germline lookup yields CDR1 LNHNV and CDR2 YYDKDF (reference sequence). V lost 2 bases and J lost 1, with 10 bases in between. The CDR3 is 15 amino acids. The CDR3 DNA follows: TGTGCCACCAGCAGACCAGGACACCGCACAGATACGCAGTATTTT. It encodes CATSRPGHRTDTQYF.

J is TRBJ2-7 and V is TRBV7-2, with 7 positions matching TRBD1. Germline lookup yields CDR1 SGHTA and CDR2 FQGNSA. Trimming removed 5 bases from V and 2 bases from J; junction bases left unmatched: 12. CDR3 length: 16 amino acids. CDR3 nucleotides: TGTGCCAGCAGCCAGACGACAGGGATTAGGGCCTACGAGCAGTACTTC. Its protein is CASSQTTGIRAYEQYF.

V is TRBV12-3 or TRBV12-4 and J is TRBJ1-3; D gene unclear. V was trimmed by 3 bases and J by 4 bases, leaving 7 bases between them. The CDR3 extends over 13 amino acids. CDR3 in DNA: TGTGCCAGCAGTTTTTCGGGGGGAAACACCATATATTTT. Translating it yields CASSFSGGNTIYF.

The chain links TRBV2 to TRBJ2-5; D call uncertain. The V gene lost 5 bases and the J gene lost 4 bases, with 14 bases spanning the gap. The CDR3 contains 14 residues. Germline lookup yields CDR1 SNHLY and CDR2 FYNNEI. The CDR3 loop reads CASSQTVSGETQYF. In DNA form, the CDR3 reads TGTGCCAGCAGTCAGACGGTCTCCGGAGAGACCCAGTACTTC.

This clone was observed a few times. The chain recombines TRBV19 with TRBJ2-1; tentatively, D is TRBD2 (6 bases). CDR3 length: 16 residues. CDR1 LNHDA and CDR2 SQIVND come from the germline V gene (reference sequence). V lost 3 bases, J lost 0 bases, and 12 bases lay in between. CDR3 DNA sequence: TGTGCCAGTAGTATTTTAGCGGCTTACTCCTACAATGAGCAGTTCTTC. Its protein product is CASSILAAYSYNEQFF.

The V call is TRBV29-1, the J call TRBJ2-5; 8 bases are shared with TRBD1. Germline V gene lookup returns CDR1 SQVTM and CDR2 ANQGSEA. CDR3 length: 12 amino acids. V shed 6 bases, J shed 5 bases, and the junction held 5 bases outside the gene matches. The CDR3: CSVPTGGETQYF. In DNA, the CDR3 is TGCAGCGTCCCCACAGGGGGGGAGACCCAGTACTTC.

This clone appeared a single time. The chain recombines TRBV30 with TRBJ2-1; D is uncertain. Germline lookup yields CDR1 GTSNPN and CDR2 SVGIG (reference sequence). The V end lost 1 base, the J end lost 4 bases, and 8 bases lay between the germline ends. This CDR3 comprises 13 residues. CDR3 region: CAWSGTDYNEQFF. CDR3 coding DNA: TGTGCCTGGAGTGGGACGGATTACAATGAGCAGTTCTTC. The entire variable domain, with the rest obtained from reference TRBV30 and TRBJ2-1, is as follows: SQTIHQWPATLVQPVGSPLSLECTVEGTSNPNLYWYRQAAGRGLQLLFYSVGIGQISSEVPQNLSASRPQDRQFILSSKKLLLSDSGFYLCAWSGTDYNEQFFGPGTRLTVL.

The chain links TRBV2 to TRBJ1-1; D is ambiguous. CDR1 is SNHLY, CDR2 FYNNEI, per germline. Between the trimmed V and J ends, which lost 2 bases and 2 bases, there was a span of 9 bases. CDR3 length: 14 residues. The CDR3 coding sequence is TGTGCCAGCAGTGAACGAGCGGAAAACACTGAAGCTTTCTTT. Encoded protein: CASSERAENTEAFF.

In this sample, this clone turned up once. The chain has TRBV24-1 and TRBJ2-3, with 10 bases matching TRBD1. This CDR3 contains 15 residues. The J segment lost 4 bases and the V segment lost 5 bases, leaving 5 bases of the junction unmatched. Germline CDR1 is KGHDR and CDR2 is SFDVKD. CDR3 DNA: TGTGCCACCAGTGGGACAGGGGGGTTGGCAGATACGCAGTATTTT. Amino acid sequence: CATSGTGGLADTQYF.

This sequence joins TRBV7-2 and TRBJ2-7; no firm D call. CDR3 length: 15 amino acids. V lost 0 bases and J 0 bases, leaving 9 bases between the germline ends. Germline loops: CDR1 SGHTA, CDR2 FQGNSA. The CDR3, as DNA: TGTGCCAGCAGCTTAGCCGGCGGCAACTCCTACGAGCAGTACTTC. This codes for CASSLAGGNSYEQYF. Looking up the rest from reference TRBV7-2 and TRBJ2-7 gives the full variable domain: GAGVSQSPSNKVTEKGKDVELRCDPISGHTALYWYRQSLGQGLEFLIYFQGNSAPDKSGLPSDRFSAERTGGSVSTLTIQRTQQEDSAVYLCASSLAGGNSYEQYFGPGTRLTVT.

V usage is TRBV28 and J usage is TRBJ1-1, with D perhaps matching TRBD1 (5 bases). The CDR3 totals 16 residues. V dropped 7 bases and J dropped 3 bases, with 21 bases sitting between them. Germline-derived CDR1 and CDR2 are MDHEN and SYDVKM. CDR3: CASNLPGLAIDTEAFF. The CDR3 region has the DNA TGTGCCAGCAACCTCCCGGGACTTGCTATAGACACTGAAGCTTTCTTT.

The J gene is TRBJ2-2, the V gene TRBV10-3; 15 bases map to TRBD2. Germline CDR1 is ENHRY and CDR2 is SYGVKD. V was pared by 3 bases and J by 6 bases, with 2 bases of the junction left unmatched. This CDR3 contains 16 residues. The CDR3 region has the DNA TGTGCCATCAGTGACCGGACTAGCGGGAGGGCCGGGGAGCTGTTTTTT. Translated, it gives CAISDRTSGRAGELFF.